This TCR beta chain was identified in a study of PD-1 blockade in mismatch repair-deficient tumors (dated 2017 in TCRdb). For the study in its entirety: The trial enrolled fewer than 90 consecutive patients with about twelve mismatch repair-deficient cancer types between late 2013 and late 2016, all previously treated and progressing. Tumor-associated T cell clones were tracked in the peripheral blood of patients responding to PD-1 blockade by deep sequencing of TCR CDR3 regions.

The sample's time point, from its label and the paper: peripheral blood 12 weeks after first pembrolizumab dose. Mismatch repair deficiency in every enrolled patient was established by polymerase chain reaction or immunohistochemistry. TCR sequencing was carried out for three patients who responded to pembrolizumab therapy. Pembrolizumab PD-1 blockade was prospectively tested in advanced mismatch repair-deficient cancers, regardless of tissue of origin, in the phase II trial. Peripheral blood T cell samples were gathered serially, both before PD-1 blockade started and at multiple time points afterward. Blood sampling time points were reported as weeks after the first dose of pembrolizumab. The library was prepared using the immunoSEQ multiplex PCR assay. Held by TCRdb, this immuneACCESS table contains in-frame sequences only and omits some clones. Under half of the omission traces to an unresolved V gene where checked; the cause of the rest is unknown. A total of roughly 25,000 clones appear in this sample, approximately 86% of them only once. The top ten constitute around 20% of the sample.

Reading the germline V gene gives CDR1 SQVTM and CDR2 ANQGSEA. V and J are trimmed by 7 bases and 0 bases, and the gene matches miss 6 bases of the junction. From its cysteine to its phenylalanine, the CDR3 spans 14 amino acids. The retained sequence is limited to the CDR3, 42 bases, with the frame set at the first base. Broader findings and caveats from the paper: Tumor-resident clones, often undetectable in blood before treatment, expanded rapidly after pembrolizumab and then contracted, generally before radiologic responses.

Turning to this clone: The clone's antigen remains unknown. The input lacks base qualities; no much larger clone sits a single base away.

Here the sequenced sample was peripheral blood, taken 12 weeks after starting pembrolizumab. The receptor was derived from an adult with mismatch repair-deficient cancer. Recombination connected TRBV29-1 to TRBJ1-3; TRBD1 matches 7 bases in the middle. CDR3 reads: CSGTGTDSGNTIYF. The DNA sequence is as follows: TGCAGCGGGACCGGGACAGACTCTGGAAACACCATATATTTT.